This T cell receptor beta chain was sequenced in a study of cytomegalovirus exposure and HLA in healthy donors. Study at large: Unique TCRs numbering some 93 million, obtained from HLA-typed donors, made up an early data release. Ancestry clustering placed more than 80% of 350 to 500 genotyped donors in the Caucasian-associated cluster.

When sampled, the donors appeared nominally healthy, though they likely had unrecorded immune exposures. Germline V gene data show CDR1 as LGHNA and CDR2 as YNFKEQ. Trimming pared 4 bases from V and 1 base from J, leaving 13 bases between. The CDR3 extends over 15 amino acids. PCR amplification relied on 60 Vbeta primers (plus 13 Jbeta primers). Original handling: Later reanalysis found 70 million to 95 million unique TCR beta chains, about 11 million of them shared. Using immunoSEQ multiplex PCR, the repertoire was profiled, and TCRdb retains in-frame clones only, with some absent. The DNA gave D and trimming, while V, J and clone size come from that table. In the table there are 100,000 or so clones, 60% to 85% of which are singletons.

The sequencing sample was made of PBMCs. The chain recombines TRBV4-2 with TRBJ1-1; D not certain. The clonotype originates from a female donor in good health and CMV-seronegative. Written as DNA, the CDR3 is TGTGCCAGCAGCCCCGCGGCCCCGTCGAACACTGAAGCTTTCTTT. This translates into CASSPAAPSNTEAFF.